This T cell receptor (beta chain) was identified in a study of blood T cells in healthy people across ages. General study results and limits: Measured against age, TCR beta diversity per million T cells decreased in a roughly linear manner.

This clonotype has just a few counts. What it recognizes is unknown. The length of the CDR3 is 14 residues. Germline CDR1 MNHEY, CDR2 SMNVEV (reference sequence). Trimming shortened V by 2 bases and J by 1 base, and 9 bases separated the two germline ends. A second PCR of roughly 7 to 11 cycles used a sample-barcoded 5' primer and a J-beta primer mix. MiXCR, applied by TCRdb to the 5' RACE reads, yields one record per CDR3 protein. The sample contains 870,000 or so distinct CDR3 sequences, around 30% of which appear only once. Sequencing used blood. The clonotype comes from a woman at least 80 years old in good health. The chain carries TRBV27 and TRBJ2-7; tentative D call: TRBD1 (6 bases). The CDR3 protein is CASSLQQGSYEQYF. The CDR3 bases are TGTGCCAGCAGTTTACAACAGGGATCCTACGAGCAGTACTTC.